The 28 T cell receptor beta chains below come from one sample, sequenced in a study of shared clonotypes between healthy human individuals. TCRdb's copy holds only in-frame clones and misses some; the assay was immunoSEQ multiplex PCR. This sample has roughly 2.5 million clones, with around 94% found just once. The sample consisted of naive CD4+ T cells sorted from blood. Subset in this sample: CD45RA+ positively selected. The receptors come from a young man in good health.

The chain uses TRBV27 and TRBJ1-2, with TRBD1 matching 11 bases. CDR3 length equals 15 residues. Germline V gives CDR1 MNHEY, CDR2 SMNVEV (reference sequence). Unmatched junction bases numbered 4, after V lost 5 bases and J lost 2 bases. The CDR3, as DNA: TGTGCCAGCAGTATACGGACAGGGGGCAACTATGGCTACACCTTC. Protein: CASSIRTGGNYGYTF.

V is TRBV12-5 and J is TRBJ2-7; D ambiguous. Germline V CDR1 and CDR2: LGHNT, FRNRAP. Trimming removed 0 bases at V and 0 bases at J, with 9 bases between. The CDR3 length is 15 residues. CDR3 nucleotide sequence: TGTGCTAGTGGTTTGGTACTCCGGAGCTCCTACGAGCAGTACTTC. It translates to CASGLVLRSSYEQYF.

This chain links TRBV7-3 with TRBJ2-7, with D possibly matching TRBD2 (6 bases). Germline V gene sequence: CDR1 SGHTA, CDR2 FQGTGA. V lost 0 bases, J lost 6 bases, and 12 bases lay in between. CDR3 length: 14 amino acids. As DNA, the CDR3 is TGTGCCAGCAGCTTAACATGGCAGGGAGGCGAGCAGTACTTC. Translation: CASSLTWQGGEQYF.

Concerning this clone: Other DNA sequences in the same sample also yield this CDR3. V is TRBV6-6 and J is TRBJ1-3, with 10 bases matching TRBD1. The germline gives CDR1 MNHNY, CDR2 SVGAGI (reference sequence). V dropped 6 bases and J dropped 2; count of bases not matched to a gene: 1. The CDR3 runs to 14 residues. This CDR3 is CASSGTGAGNTIYF. The CDR3 region has the DNA TGTGCCAGCAGCGGGACAGGGGCTGGAAACACCATATATTTT.

The V and J genes are TRBV25-1 and TRBJ2-7; 7 bases agree with TRBD1. This CDR3 contains 14 residues. Germline CDR1 is MGHDK and CDR2 is SYGVNS. Unmatched junction bases numbered 8, after V lost 6 bases and J lost 3 bases. DNA of the CDR3: TGTGCCAGCAGAAACAGGGGAGATCGCTACGAGCAGTACTTC. Residues: CASRNRGDRYEQYF.

The chain uses TRBV18 and TRBJ1-1, with D possibly being TRBD1 (6 bases). Germline lookup yields CDR1 KGHSH and CDR2 LQKENI. CDR3 size: 15 residues. The V gene lost 1 base and the J gene lost 2 bases, with 11 bases spanning the gap. CDR3 sequence reads: CASSPLPTGNTEAFF. CDR3 in DNA: TGTGCCAGCTCACCACTACCGACAGGCAACACTGAAGCTTTCTTT.

Concerning this clone itself: The same CDR3 also results from other DNA sequences found in this sample. This chain joins TRBV6-5 and TRBJ2-7; tentatively, D is TRBD1 (5 bases). The CDR3 is 15 amino acids. Trimming stripped 2 bases from V and 3 bases from J, with 14 bases between. The V gene's germline CDR1 is MNHEY and CDR2 SVGAGI. CDR3 sequence (DNA): TGTGCCAGCAGTTACGCAGGCCAAGGGGTCTACGAGCAGTACTTC. Residues: CASSYAGQGVYEQYF.

The chain employs TRBV5-6 and TRBJ1-6; D is unresolved. CDR1 and CDR2 from the germline V gene are SGHDT and YYEEEE. The V end lost 0 bases, the J end lost 7 bases, and 5 bases lay between the germline ends. The CDR3 loop spans 13 amino acids. The CDR3: CASSLDRNSPLHF. The CDR3 coding sequence is TGTGCCAGCAGCTTGGATCGGAATTCACCCCTCCACTTT.

The rearrangement joins TRBV18 to TRBJ2-5, with TRBD1 as a possible D gene (5 bases). The CDR3 covers 14 residues. Per germline, CDR1 KGHSH and CDR2 LQKENI. V gave up 3 bases and J gave up 4 bases, with 12 bases separating them. The CDR3 DNA reads as TGTGCCAGCTCACCCGTAACAGGTGGAGAGACCCAGTACTTC. Translating it yields CASSPVTGGETQYF. The entire variable domain, with the rest obtained from reference TRBV18 and TRBJ2-5, is as follows: NAGVMQNPRHLVRRRGQEARLRCSPMKGHSHVYWYRQLPEEGLKFMVYLQKENIIDESGMPKERFSAEFPKEGPSILRIQQVVRGDSAAYFCASSPVTGGETQYFGPGTRLLVL.

The chain combines TRBV5-5 with TRBJ1-4; D not resolved. Germline CDR1 SGHKS, CDR2 YYEKEE (reference sequence). Trimming cost V 4 bases and J 7 bases, with 17 bases left between them. This CDR3 is built from 15 residues. The CDR3 reads CASSLLRAAGEKLFF. In DNA form, the CDR3 reads TGTGCCAGCAGCCTCCTAAGGGCTGCGGGTGAAAAACTGTTTTTT.

The J gene is TRBJ1-5, the V gene TRBV19, with D unresolved. The CDR3 is 12 residues long. Germline V gene lookup returns CDR1 LNHDA and CDR2 SQIVND (reference sequence). Trimming cost V 7 bases and J 4 bases, with 8 bases left between them. The CDR3 protein is CASIGLNQPQHF. DNA for the CDR3: TGTGCCAGTATAGGATTAAATCAGCCCCAGCATTTT.

This chain connects TRBV5-1 to TRBJ2-6, with D unresolved. Germline loops: CDR1 SGHRS, CDR2 YFSETQ. Trimming stripped 0 bases from V and 0 bases from J, with 16 bases between. The length of the CDR3 is 19 residues. CDR3 DNA sequence: TGCGCCAGCAGCTTGGAGAGTCTTCTCTTCCGCTCTGGGGCCAACGTCCTGACTTTC. Translating it yields CASSLESLLFRSGANVLTF.

V is TRBV12-1 and J is TRBJ2-5. TRBV12-1 is assigned pseudogene status. This CDR3 contains 15 residues. CDR3 sequence (DNA): TGTGCCAGCAGCCGCCCAAAGGCAGGGAGTGAGACCCAGTACTTC. This encodes CASSRPKAGSETQYF.

This clone came up once. V usage is TRBV19 and J usage is TRBJ2-1; tentative D call: TRBD2 (6 bases). The CDR3 contains 13 residues. Trimming shortened V by 5 bases and J by 6 bases, and 11 bases separated the two germline ends. In germline, CDR1 is LNHDA, CDR2 SQIVND (reference sequence). The CDR3 DNA sequence: TGTGCCAGTAGTTTCCGGGACTTCAATGAGCAGTTCTTC. Amino acids: CASSFRDFNEQFF.

The J gene is TRBJ1-5, the V gene TRBV5-5; D call uncertain. CDR3 length: 15 amino acids. Per germline, CDR1 SGHKS and CDR2 YYEKEE (reference sequence). Between the trimmed V and J ends, which lost 4 bases and 0 bases, there was a span of 11 bases. The CDR3 nucleotides are TGTGCCAGCAGCCTAAATCTATATAGCAATCAGCCCCAGCATTTT. It codes for CASSLNLYSNQPQHF.

This chain uses TRBV7-9 with TRBJ2-7; 11 bases agree with TRBD2. The CDR3 is made up of 15 amino acids. J gave up 5 bases and V 3 bases, and 6 bases lay outside the gene matches. The V gene's germline CDR1 is SEHNR and CDR2 FQNEAQ (reference sequence). This CDR3 reads CASSFGTSGGHEQYF. In DNA, the CDR3 is TGTGCCAGCAGCTTTGGGACTAGCGGAGGCCACGAGCAGTACTTC.

This sequence joins TRBV19 and TRBJ1-6; D perhaps matches TRBD1 (5 bases). This CDR3 comprises 15 residues. Trimming took off 6 bases at V and 7 bases at J, with 16 bases between the two ends. Germline-derived CDR1 and CDR2 are LNHDA and SQIVND (reference sequence). The CDR3 reads CASSRVGSKNSPLHF. CDR3 in DNA: TGTGCCAGTAGCAGGGTGGGGAGTAAGAATTCACCCCTCCACTTT.

V usage is TRBV28 and J usage is TRBJ1-2, with D perhaps matching TRBD1 (5 bases). The V and J ends lost 6 bases and 3 bases respectively, with 11 bases between them. The germline V gene encodes CDR1 MDHEN and CDR2 SYDVKM. The CDR3 loop spans 13 amino acids. The CDR3 DNA follows: TGTGCCAGCAGGCCTGGGGGTTACTATGGCTACACCTTC. This sequence encodes CASRPGGYYGYTF.

This chain's CDR3 is CASTERDRAHEQYF. Here the CDR3 DNA reads TGTGCCAGCACCGAACGGGACAGAGCCCACGAGCAGTACTTC. V usage is TRBV2 and J usage is TRBJ2-7, with 7 positions matching TRBD1. Germline CDR1 and CDR2: SNHLY and FYNNEI. J lost 5 bases, V lost 7 bases, and 11 bases had no gene match. CDR3 length equals 14 residues.

The chain has TRBV4-1 and TRBJ1-5, with 10 bases identical to TRBD1. V dropped 4 bases and J dropped 6; count of bases not matched to a gene: 6. Germline loops: CDR1 MGHRA, CDR2 YSYEKL. This CDR3 spans 15 amino acids. CDR3 DNA: TGCGCCAGCAGCCTAGGGACAGGGGATAGTCAGCCCCAGCATTTT. Encoded protein: CASSLGTGDSQPQHF.

The chain combines TRBV7-9 with TRBJ1-2, with 7 positions matching TRBD1. Germline V CDR1 and CDR2: SEHNR, FQNEAQ (reference sequence). There are 17 residues in the CDR3. The V gene end was trimmed by 5 bases and the J gene end by 3 bases; junction bases not matched to a gene: 15. In DNA form, the CDR3 reads TGTGCCAGCAGCCAAGGGACAGTGGGGGAGGCACACTATGGCTACACCTTC. Translating gives CASSQGTVGEAHYGYTF.

The rearrangement uses TRBV10-1 and TRBJ1-1, with D unclear. Germline V gene sequence: CDR1 WNHNN, CDR2 SYGVQD (reference sequence). This CDR3 has 14 amino acids. V lost 0 bases and J lost 2, with 7 bases in between. CDR3 residues: CASSESSANTEAFF. CDR3 DNA sequence: TGCGCCAGCAGTGAGTCCTCAGCAAACACTGAAGCTTTCTTT.

The chain combines TRBV6-1 with TRBJ2-7; D gene uncertain. Germline lookup yields CDR1 MNHNS and CDR2 SASEGT. CDR3 length: 16 residues. Deletions cut 1 base from V and 0 bases from J, with 13 bases between. For the CDR3, the DNA is TGTGCCAGCAGTGAAGTTCTCAGATCGAGCTCCTACGAGCAGTACTTC. Protein: CASSEVLRSSSYEQYF.

In its sample, this clone was seen once. The chain combines TRBV19 with TRBJ2-5, with D maybe TRBD1 (5 bases). V lost 10 bases, J lost 1 base, and 10 bases lay in between. The CDR3 loop spans 12 amino acids. The germline V gene has CDR1 LNHDA and CDR2 SQIVND (reference sequence). CDR3 region: CATGQAQETQYF. CDR3 bases: TGTGCCACCGGACAAGCCCAAGAGACCCAGTACTTC.

The chain carries TRBV28 and TRBJ1-2, with D uncertain. Germline lookup yields CDR1 MDHEN and CDR2 SYDVKM. V lost 3 bases and J 8 bases, leaving 16 bases between the germline ends. The CDR3 loop spans 14 amino acids. This CDR3 reads CASSLDAQLGGYTF. The CDR3 DNA reads as TGTGCCAGCAGTTTGGACGCACAATTGGGAGGCTACACCTTC.

This chain joins TRBV5-5 and TRBJ1-5; D gene unclear. Trimming removed 4 bases from V and 5 bases from J, with 13 bases in between. Per the germline V gene, CDR1 is SGHKS and CDR2 is YYEKEE (reference sequence). The length of the CDR3 is 14 residues. The CDR3 DNA reads TGTGCCAGCAGCGGAGGCTCCGGGGATCAGCCCCAGCATTTT. Translation gives CASSGGSGDQPQHF.

The chain links TRBV10-3 to TRBJ2-4; D is undetermined. Trimming removed 3 bases at V and 1 base at J, with 7 bases between. This CDR3 is 14 amino acids long. CDR1 and CDR2 from the germline V gene are ENHRY and SYGVKD. CDR3: CAISDSPAKNIQYF. In DNA, the CDR3 is TGTGCCATCAGTGACTCCCCGGCCAAAAACATTCAGTACTTC.

The chain uses TRBV28 and TRBJ1-3, with D hard to call. Germline-derived CDR1 and CDR2 are MDHEN and SYDVKM. The CDR3 length is 15 residues. V lost 3 bases and J lost 0, with 9 bases in between. In nucleotides, the CDR3 is TGTGCCAGCAGTTTGCGCGCAATCTCTGGAAACACCATATATTTT. Translating it yields CASSLRAISGNTIYF.